The rows below give T cell receptor beta chains drawn from one sample of a study of blood T cells in healthy people across ages. TCRdb re-called the 5' RACE reads with MiXCR, one entry per CDR3 protein. The data hold 1,500,000 or so distinct CDR3 sequences, with roughly 60% observed a single time. Sequencing input: blood. These receptors came from a man between 18 and 35 years old in good health. Each CDR3 is given with its conserved first and last residue.

CDR3 | J | V
CSARQSRHGRGEAFF | TRBJ1-1 | TRBV20-1
CASRQQQNTQYF | TRBJ2-3 | TRBV25-1
CSTRGRGDGNEQYF | . | TRBV29-1
CASGPEDGELFF | TRBJ2-2 | TRBV2
CASSSRTGRVGETQYF | TRBJ2-5 | TRBV7-8
CASSLVITDTQYF | TRBJ2-3 | TRBV7-2
CSARDPGGFYYEQYF | TRBJ2-7 | TRBV20-1
CASSLGQGTPETQYF | TRBJ2-5 | TRBV5-1
CSVVVAGGQPYEQYF | . | TRBV29-1
CSGTGGRNTEAFF | TRBJ1-1 | TRBV29-1
CASSSPFLGQKYEQYF | . | TRBV6-1
CASSLSQDELYF | TRBJ2-7 | TRBV7-9
CASSLWNPLETQYF | TRBJ2-5 | TRBV7-6
CASSLHGRNEQFF | TRBJ2-1 | TRBV7-2
CSARGLTMSYEQYF | TRBJ2-7 | TRBV20-1